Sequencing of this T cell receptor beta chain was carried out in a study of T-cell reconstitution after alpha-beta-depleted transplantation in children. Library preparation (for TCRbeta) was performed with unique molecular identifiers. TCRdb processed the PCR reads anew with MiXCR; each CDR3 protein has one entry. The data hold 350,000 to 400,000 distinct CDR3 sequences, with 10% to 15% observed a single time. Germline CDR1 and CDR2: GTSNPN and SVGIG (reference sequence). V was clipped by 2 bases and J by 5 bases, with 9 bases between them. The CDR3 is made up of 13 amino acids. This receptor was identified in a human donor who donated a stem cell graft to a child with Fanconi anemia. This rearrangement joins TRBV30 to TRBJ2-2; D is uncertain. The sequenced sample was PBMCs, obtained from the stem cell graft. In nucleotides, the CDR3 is TGTGCCTGGAGTTACACATTAACCGGGGAGCTGTTTTTT. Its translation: CAWSYTLTGELFF.